This T cell receptor (beta chain) was recovered during a study of neoadjuvant anti-PD-1 for oral cavity cancer. Background on the study: Non-progressing patients received a fourth nivolumab dose near day 43, then surgery on days 50-56.

Here immunoSEQ multiplex PCR was the method, and the copy in TCRdb shows in-frame clones only, minus some. The sample contains 12,000 to 15,000 clones, about 69% of which appear only once. In the case of this clone: Its specificity is unknown.

Findings and limits, study-wide: Non-responders to neoadjuvant nivolumab had significantly more clonal PBMC T cells than responders.

This specimen consisted of PBMCs, obtained before nivolumab (anti-PD-1) treatment. The receptor comes from a person aged 35 to 85 with oral cavity squamous cell carcinoma.

In nucleotides, the CDR3 is TGTGCCAGCAGCCAGGTCCGGGGGGCGCATTCTGAAGCTTTCTTT. Translating gives CASSQVRGAHSEAFF. V is TRBV6-6 and J is TRBJ1-1, with a possible D match to TRBD1 (6 bases). Germline assignment: CDR1 MNHNY and CDR2 SVGAGI (reference sequence). V lost 6 bases and J lost 6, with 20 bases in between. This CDR3 spans 15 amino acids.